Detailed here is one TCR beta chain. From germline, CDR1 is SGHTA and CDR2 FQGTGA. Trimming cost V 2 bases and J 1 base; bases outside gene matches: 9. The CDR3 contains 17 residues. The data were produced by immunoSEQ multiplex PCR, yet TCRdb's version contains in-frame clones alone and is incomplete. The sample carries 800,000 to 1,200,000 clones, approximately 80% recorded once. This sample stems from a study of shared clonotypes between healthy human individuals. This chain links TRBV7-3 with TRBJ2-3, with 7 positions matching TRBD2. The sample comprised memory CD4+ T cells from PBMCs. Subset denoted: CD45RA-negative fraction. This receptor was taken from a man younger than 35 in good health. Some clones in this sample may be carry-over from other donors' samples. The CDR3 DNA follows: TGTGCCAGCAGCTTAGGACTAGATTGGTTTGGCACAGATACGCAGTATTTT. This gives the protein CASSLGLDWFGTDTQYF.